This T cell receptor beta chain stems from a study of T cell responses to AZD1222 COVID-19 vaccine. TCRdb keeps only in-frame clones here, not all; method: immunoSEQ multiplex PCR. Of approximately 170,000 clones in the sample, more than 85% were seen once. The germline gives CDR1 KGHSH, CDR2 LQKENI. The CDR3 consists of 16 residues. V gave up 3 bases and J gave up 4 bases, with 15 bases separating them. This clonotype originated in an adult in good health. The rearrangement links TRBV18 to TRBJ1-4, with TRBD1 as a possible D gene (6 bases). The material was peripheral blood, obtained on day 0 of AZD1222 vaccination. The DNA for the CDR3 is TGTGCCAGCTCACCCAGTCTAGGGGGAAATAATGAAAAACTGTTTTTT. Translating gives CASSPSLGGNNEKLFF.